This TCR beta chain was recorded in a study of early T cells in non-severe SARS-CoV-2 infection. The overall study: Sequencing input comprised bulk RNA from unsorted whole blood; chain pairing was not available.

Unique molecular identifiers were attached to individual cDNA molecules. In TCRdb, the 5' RACE reads were re-called with MiXCR into one record per CDR3 protein. The sample holds 75,000 to 80,000 distinct CDR3 sequences; 15% to 20% are singletons and the top ten take about 2.6%. Germline V gives CDR1 LGHDT, CDR2 YNNKEL (reference sequence). The CDR3 sequence is 18 residues long. The trim removed 1 base at V and 2 bases at J, leaving 8 bases unmatched. This receptor was taken from an adult who was a healthcare worker with PCR-confirmed SARS-CoV-2 infection or an uninfected control (not recorded which). The V and J genes are TRBV3-1 and TRBJ2-2; 9 nucleotides match TRBD2. The material sequenced was whole blood. CDR3 protein: CASSQVTVAGANTGELFF. The CDR3, as DNA: TGTGCCAGCAGCCAAGTGACGGTAGCGGGGGCCAACACCGGGGAGCTGTTTTTT.